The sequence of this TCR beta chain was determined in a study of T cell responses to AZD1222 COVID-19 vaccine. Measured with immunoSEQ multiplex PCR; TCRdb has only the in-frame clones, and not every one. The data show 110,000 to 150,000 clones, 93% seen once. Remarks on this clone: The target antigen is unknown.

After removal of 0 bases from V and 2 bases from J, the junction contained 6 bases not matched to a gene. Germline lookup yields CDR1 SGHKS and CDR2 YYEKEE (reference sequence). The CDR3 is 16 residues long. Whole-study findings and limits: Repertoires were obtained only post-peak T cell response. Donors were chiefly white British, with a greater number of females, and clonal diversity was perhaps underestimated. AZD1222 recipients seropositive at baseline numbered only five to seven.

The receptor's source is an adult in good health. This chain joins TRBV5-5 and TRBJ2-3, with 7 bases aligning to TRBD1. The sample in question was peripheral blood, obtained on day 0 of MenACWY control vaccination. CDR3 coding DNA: TGTGCCAGCAGCTTGGCCGGGACAGAGTTCACAGATACGCAGTATTTT. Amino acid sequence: CASSLAGTEFTDTQYF.